This T cell receptor beta chain derives from a study of blood T cells in healthy people across ages. With a J-beta primer mix and a sample-barcoded 5' primer, a second PCR ran 7 to 11 cycles. MiXCR, run by TCRdb on the 5' RACE reads, gives a single entry per CDR3 protein. The sample lists hundreds of thousands of distinct CDR3 sequences; more than 20% were seen once. With each sample, at least 5 micrograms of total RNA were extracted. Findings and caveats of the study: Getting older went along with TCR beta diversity per million T cells dropping roughly linearly. Any changes in expanded clonotypes were possibly confounded, as donor CMV status remained unknown. Both naive CD4+ cell counts and diversity were greater in long-lived donors than in aged donors.

Comment on this clonotype: Its matching antigen is unknown.

The CDR3 sequence is 13 residues long. CDR1 and CDR2 (germline): SGHKS, YYEKEE (reference sequence). Deletions cut 0 bases from V and 8 bases from J, with 8 bases between. This sequence originates from a man aged 70-80 years in good health. The specimen was blood. V gene TRBV5-5 combines with J gene TRBJ2-2; D not certain. CDR3 coding DNA: TGTGCCAGCAGCTTGGACCAATTAGGGGAGCTGTTTTTT. The encoded protein is CASSLDQLGELFF.